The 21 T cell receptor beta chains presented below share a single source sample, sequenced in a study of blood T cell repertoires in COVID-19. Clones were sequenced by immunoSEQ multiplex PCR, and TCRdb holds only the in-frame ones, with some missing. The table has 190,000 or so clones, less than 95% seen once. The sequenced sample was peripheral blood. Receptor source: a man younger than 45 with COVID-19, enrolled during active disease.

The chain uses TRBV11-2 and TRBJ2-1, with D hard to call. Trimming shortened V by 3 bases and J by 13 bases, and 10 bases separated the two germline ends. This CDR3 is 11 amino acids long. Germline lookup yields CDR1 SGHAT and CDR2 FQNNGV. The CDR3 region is CASSFSTLQFF. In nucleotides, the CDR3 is TGTGCCAGCAGCTTTAGCACCCTACAGTTCTTC.

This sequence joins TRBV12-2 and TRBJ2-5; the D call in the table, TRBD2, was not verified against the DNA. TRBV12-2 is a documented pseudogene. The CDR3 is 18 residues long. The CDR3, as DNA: TGTGCAAGTCGCAACCCGGGACTAGCGGGGGATGGACAAGAGACCCAGTACTTC. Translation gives CASRNPGLAGDGQETQYF.

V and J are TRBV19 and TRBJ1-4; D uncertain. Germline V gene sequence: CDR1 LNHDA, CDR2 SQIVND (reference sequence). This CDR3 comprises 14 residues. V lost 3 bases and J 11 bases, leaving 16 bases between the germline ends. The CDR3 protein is CASSILTPSEKLFF. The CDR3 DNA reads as TGTGCCAGTAGTATTCTGACACCCTCAGAGAAACTGTTTTTT. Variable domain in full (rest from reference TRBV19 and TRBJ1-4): DGGITQSPKYLFRKEGQNVTLSCEQNLNHDAMYWYRQDPGQGLRLIYYSQIVNDFQKGDIAEGYSVSREKKESFPLTVTSAQKNPTAFYLCASSILTPSEKLFFGSGTQLSVL.

Written as DNA, the CDR3 is TGTGCCAGTAGTGTGGCAGGGGCTCTTTATGGCTACACCTTC. It codes for CASSVAGALYGYTF. V gene TRBV19 combines with J gene TRBJ1-2; tentatively, D is TRBD1 (6 bases). Germline CDR1 and CDR2: LNHDA and SQIVND (reference sequence). Trimming removed 5 bases at V and 5 bases at J, with 15 bases between. This CDR3 is built from 14 residues.

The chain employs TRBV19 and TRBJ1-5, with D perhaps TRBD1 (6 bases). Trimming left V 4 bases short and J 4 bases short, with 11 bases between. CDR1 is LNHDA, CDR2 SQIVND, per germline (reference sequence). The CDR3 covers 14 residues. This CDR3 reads CASSTPGVNQPQHF. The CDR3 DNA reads TGTGCCAGTAGTACGCCAGGGGTTAATCAGCCCCAGCATTTT.

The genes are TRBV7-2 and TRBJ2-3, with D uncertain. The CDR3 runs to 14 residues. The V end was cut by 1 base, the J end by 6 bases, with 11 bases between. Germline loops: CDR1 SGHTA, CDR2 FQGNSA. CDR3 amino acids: CASSLGQAFDTQYF. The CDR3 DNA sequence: TGTGCCAGCAGCTTAGGGCAAGCGTTTGATACGCAGTATTTT.

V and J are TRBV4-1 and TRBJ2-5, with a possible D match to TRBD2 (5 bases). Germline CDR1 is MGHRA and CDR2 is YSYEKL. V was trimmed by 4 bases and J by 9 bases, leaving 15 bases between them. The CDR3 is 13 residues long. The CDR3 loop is CASSPLIWRAQYF. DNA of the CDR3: TGCGCCAGCAGCCCCTTGATATGGCGGGCCCAGTACTTC.

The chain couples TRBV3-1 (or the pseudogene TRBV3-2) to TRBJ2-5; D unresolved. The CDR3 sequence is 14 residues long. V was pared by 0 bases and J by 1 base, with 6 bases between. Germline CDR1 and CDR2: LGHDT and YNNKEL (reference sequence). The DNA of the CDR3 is TGTGCCAGCAGCCAAGACCAGGCCCAAGAGACCCAGTACTTC. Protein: CASSQDQAQETQYF.

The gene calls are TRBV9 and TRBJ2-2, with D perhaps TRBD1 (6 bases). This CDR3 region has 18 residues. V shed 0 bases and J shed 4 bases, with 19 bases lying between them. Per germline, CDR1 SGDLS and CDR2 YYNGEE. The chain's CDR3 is CASSVASGRGEATGELFF. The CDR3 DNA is TGTGCCAGCAGCGTAGCTTCTGGCAGGGGAGAAGCCACCGGGGAGCTGTTTTTT.

DNA for the CDR3: TGTGCCAGTAGTATAGAAGGCCGGGGGGGCAGGAGCACAGATACGCAGTATTTT. Its translation: CASSIEGRGGRSTDTQYF. The rearrangement joins TRBV19 to TRBJ2-3; 8 positions match TRBD2. CDR1 LNHDA and CDR2 SQIVND come from the germline V gene (reference sequence). The ends lost 0 bases at V and 0 bases at J; junction bases unmatched: 8. CDR3 length equals 18 residues.

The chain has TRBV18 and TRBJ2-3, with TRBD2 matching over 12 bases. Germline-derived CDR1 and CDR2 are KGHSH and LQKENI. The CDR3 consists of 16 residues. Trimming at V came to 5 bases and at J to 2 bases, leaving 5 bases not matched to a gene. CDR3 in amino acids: CASSELAGGPTDTQYF. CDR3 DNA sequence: TGTGCCAGCTCAGAACTAGCGGGGGGACCCACAGATACGCAGTATTTT.

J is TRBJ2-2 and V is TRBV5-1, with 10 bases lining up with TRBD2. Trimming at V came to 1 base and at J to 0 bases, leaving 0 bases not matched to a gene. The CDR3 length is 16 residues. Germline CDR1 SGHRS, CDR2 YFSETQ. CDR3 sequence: CASSLTSGANTGELFF. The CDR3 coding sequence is TGCGCCAGCAGCTTGACTAGCGGGGCGAACACCGGGGAGCTGTTTTTT.

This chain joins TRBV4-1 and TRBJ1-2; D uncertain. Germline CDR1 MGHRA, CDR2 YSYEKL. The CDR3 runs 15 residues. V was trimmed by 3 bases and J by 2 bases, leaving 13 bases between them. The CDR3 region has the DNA TGCGCCAGCAGCCAGTATGCGGATTCGAACTATGGCTACACCTTC. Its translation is CASSQYADSNYGYTF.

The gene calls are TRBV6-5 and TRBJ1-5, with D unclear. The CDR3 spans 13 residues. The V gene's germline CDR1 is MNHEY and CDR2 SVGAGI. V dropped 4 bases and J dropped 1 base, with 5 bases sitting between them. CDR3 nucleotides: TGTGCCAGCAGTTCAGTGAGCAATCAGCCCCAGCATTTT. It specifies CASSSVSNQPQHF.

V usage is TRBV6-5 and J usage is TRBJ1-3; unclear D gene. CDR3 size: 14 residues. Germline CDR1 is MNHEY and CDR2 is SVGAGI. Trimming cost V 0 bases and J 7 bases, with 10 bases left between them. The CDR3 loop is CASSYSGSRNTIYF. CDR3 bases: TGTGCCAGCAGTTACTCGGGCAGCCGGAACACCATATATTTT.

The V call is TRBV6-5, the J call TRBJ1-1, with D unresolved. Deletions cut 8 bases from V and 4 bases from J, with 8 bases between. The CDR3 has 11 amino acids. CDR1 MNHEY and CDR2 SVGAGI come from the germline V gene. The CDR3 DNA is TGTGCCAGCGGACTGGGCACTGAAGCTTTCTTT. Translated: CASGLGTEAFF.

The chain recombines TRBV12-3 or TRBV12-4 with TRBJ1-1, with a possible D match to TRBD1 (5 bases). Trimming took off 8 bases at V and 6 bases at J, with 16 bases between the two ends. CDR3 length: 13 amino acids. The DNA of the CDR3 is TGTGCCAGCGCGTTTGGCGACAGCCCTGAAGCTTTCTTT. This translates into CASAFGDSPEAFF.

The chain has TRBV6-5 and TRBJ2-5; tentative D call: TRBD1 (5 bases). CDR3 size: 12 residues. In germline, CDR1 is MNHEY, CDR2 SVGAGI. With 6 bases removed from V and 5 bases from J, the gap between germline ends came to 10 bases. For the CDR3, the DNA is TGTGCCAGCAGGGCAGGGAAGGAGACCCAGTACTTC. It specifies CASRAGKETQYF.

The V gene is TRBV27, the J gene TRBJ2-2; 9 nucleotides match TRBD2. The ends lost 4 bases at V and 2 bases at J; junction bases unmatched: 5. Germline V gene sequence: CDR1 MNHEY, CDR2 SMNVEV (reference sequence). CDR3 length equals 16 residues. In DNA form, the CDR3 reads TGTGCCAGCAGTTCGCCGACTAGCGGTAACACCGGGGAGCTGTTTTTT. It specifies CASSSPTSGNTGELFF.

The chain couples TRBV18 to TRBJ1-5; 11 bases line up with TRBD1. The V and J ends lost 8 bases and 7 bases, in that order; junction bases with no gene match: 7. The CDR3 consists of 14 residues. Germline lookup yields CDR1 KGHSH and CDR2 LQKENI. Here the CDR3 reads CASPTDRGHQPQHF. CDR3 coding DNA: TGTGCCAGCCCCACGGACAGGGGGCACCAGCCCCAGCATTTT.

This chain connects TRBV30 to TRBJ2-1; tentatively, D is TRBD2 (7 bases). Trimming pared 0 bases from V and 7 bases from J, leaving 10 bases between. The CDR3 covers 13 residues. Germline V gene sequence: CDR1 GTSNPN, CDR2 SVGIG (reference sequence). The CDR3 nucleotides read TGTGCCTGGAGTGTAGGGGGGGCTAATGAGCAGTTCTTC. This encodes CAWSVGGANEQFF.